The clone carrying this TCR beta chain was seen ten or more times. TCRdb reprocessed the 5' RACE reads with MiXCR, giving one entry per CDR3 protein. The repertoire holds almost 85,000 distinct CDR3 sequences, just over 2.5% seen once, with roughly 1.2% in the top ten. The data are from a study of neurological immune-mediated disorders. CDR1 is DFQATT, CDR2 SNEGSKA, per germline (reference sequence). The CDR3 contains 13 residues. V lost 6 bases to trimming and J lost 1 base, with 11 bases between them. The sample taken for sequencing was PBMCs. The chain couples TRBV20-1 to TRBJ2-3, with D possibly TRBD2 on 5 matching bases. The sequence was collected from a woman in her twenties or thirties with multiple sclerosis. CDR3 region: CSALIGGTDTQYF. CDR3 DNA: TGCAGTGCGCTAATCGGGGGCACAGATACGCAGTATTTT.